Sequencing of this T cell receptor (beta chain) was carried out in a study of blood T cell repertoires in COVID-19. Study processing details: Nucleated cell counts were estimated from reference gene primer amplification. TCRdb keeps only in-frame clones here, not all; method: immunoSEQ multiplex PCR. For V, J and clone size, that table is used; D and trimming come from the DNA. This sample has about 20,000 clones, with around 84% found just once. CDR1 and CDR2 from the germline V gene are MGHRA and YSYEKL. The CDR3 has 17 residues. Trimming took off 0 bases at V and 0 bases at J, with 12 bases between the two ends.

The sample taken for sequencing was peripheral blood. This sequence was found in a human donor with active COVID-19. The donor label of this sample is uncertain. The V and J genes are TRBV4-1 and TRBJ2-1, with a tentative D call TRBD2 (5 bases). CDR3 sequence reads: CASSQDRGQTSYNEQFF. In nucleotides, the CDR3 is TGCGCCAGCAGCCAAGATCGAGGGCAGACCTCCTACAATGAGCAGTTCTTC.